These T cell receptor beta chains were read from a single sample in a study of memory CD4+ T cells and cytomegalovirus serostatus. Sequencing was performed with immunoSEQ multiplex PCR; in TCRdb, only in-frame clones are kept and a portion is missing. The table includes about 52,000 clones, over 60% detected once. Sequenced sample: memory CD4+ T cells from blood. Receptor source: an adult in good health and CMV-seropositive. The CDR3 runs from the conserved cysteine through the conserved F or W. A D gene is named only where the DNA matches it firmly. For some rows the clone size is stated as once, few or many, or as a class when expanded; others skip it.

TRBV18	16	few	TRBJ1-1	TRBD1	CASSPRRGQQNTEAFF	TGTGCCAGCTCACCACGGAGGGGACAGCAGAACACTGAAGCTTTCTTT
TRBV29-1	15	NA	TRBJ2-7	NA	CSVRRENSRDSGQYF	TGCAGCGTTCGCCGCGAGAACTCCAGGGATTCTGGGCAGTACTTC
TRBV28	15	few	TRBJ1-2	TRBD1	CASSTGQGAGYGYTF	TGTGCCAGCAGCACCGGACAGGGGGCGGGGTATGGCTACACCTTC
TRBV28	15	NA	TRBJ2-5	TRBD2	CASSLLAGGQETQYF	TGTGCCAGCAGCCTATTAGCGGGAGGGCAAGAGACCCAGTACTTC
TRBV19	14	NA	TRBJ2-3	NA	CASSPRGGTDTQYF	TGTGCCAGTAGTCCGCGTGGCGGCACAGATACGCAGTATTTT
TRBV9	15	NA	TRBJ1-2	TRBD1	CASSPGDRVSYGYTF	TGTGCCAGCAGCCCTGGGGACAGGGTGAGCTATGGCTACACCTTC
TRBV7-2	18	NA	TRBJ2-5	TRBD2	CASSPTLSIAGGRETQYF	TGTGCCAGCAGCCCAACCCTGAGTATAGCGGGGGGGCGGGAGACCCAGTACTTC
TRBV2	15	NA	TRBJ1-2	NA	CASSERSGANYGYTF	TGTGCCAGCAGTGAAAGGTCTGGAGCTAACTATGGCTACACCTTC
TRBV5-6	14	few	TRBJ1-1	TRBD1	CASSPGTGAREAFF	TGTGCCAGCAGCCCAGGGACAGGAGCCCGTGAAGCTTTCTTT
TRBV7-2	14	NA	TRBJ2-3	NA	CASSNPSWTDTQYF	TGTGCCAGCAGCAATCCTAGCTGGACAGATACGCAGTATTTT